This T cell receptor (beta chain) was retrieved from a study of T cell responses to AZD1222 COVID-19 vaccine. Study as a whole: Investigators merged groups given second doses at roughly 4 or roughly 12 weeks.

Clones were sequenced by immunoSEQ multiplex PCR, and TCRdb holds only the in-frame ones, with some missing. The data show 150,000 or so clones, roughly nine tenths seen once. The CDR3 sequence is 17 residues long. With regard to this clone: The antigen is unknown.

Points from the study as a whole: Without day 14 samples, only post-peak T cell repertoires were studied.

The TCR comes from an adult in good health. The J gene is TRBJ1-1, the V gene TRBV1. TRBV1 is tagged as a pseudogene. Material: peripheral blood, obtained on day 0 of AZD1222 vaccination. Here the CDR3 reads CTSSDTDDQRGHTEAFF. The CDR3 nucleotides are TGCACCAGCAGCGATACCGACGACCAAAGAGGTCACACTGAAGCTTTCTTT.